These 9 T cell receptor beta chains originate from one sample sequenced in a study of cytomegalovirus exposure and HLA in healthy donors. Vbeta (60) and Jbeta (13) primers were used in the PCR. The data were produced by immunoSEQ multiplex PCR, yet TCRdb's version contains in-frame clones alone and is incomplete. This table holds more than 80,000 clones, around nine tenths found once. What was sequenced was PBMCs. Receptor source: a man between 25 and 39 years old in good health and CMV-seropositive.

The chain joins TRBV7-3 to TRBJ2-2; perhaps TRBD1 as D (6 bases). The CDR3 loop spans 16 amino acids. Germline lookup yields CDR1 SGHTA and CDR2 FQGTGA. V was trimmed by 5 bases and J by 1 base, leaving 14 bases between them. CDR3 DNA sequence: TGTGCCAGCAGCCCTACGCCGGGACAGAACACCGGGGAGCTGTTTTTT. Translating it yields CASSPTPGQNTGELFF.

The rearrangement links TRBV7-3 to TRBJ2-1; TRBD2 is a possible D gene (6 bases). The CDR3 covers 14 residues. Germline values: CDR1 SGHTA, CDR2 FQGTGA. V was cut by 5 bases and J by 10 bases, with 18 bases left in between. The CDR3 DNA reads TGTGCCAGCAGCCTCAATCCCGGGGCGGGAGAGCAGTTCTTC. It codes for CASSLNPGAGEQFF.

V is TRBV19 and J is TRBJ1-1; 7 bases are shared with TRBD1. CDR3 length: 13 residues. Germline CDR1 LNHDA, CDR2 SQIVND (reference sequence). V lost 6 bases to trimming and J lost 3 bases; unmatched junction nucleotides: 4. CDR3 region: CASRPTGDTEAFF. The CDR3 nucleotides are TGTGCCAGTAGGCCCACAGGGGACACTGAAGCTTTCTTT.

The rearrangement uses TRBV4-2 and TRBJ2-7; 12 bases align to TRBD2. The germline CDR1 and CDR2 sequences are LGHNA and YNFKEQ. V was pared by 0 bases and J by 4 bases, with 7 bases of the junction left unmatched. The CDR3 consists of 17 residues. CDR3 sequence: CASSQERLAGEAYEQYF. The CDR3 bases are TGTGCCAGCAGCCAAGAGCGACTAGCGGGAGAGGCGTACGAGCAGTACTTC.

The gene calls are TRBV7-6 and TRBJ2-7, with 14 bases identical to TRBD2. CDR3 length: 16 amino acids. Unmatched junction bases numbered 2, after V lost 0 bases and J lost 4 bases. The germline gives CDR1 SGHVS, CDR2 FNYEAQ. The CDR3 region is CASSLATSGRVYEQYF. Here the CDR3 DNA reads TGTGCCAGCAGCTTAGCGACTAGCGGGAGGGTATACGAGCAGTACTTC.

The chain is built from TRBV23-1 and TRBJ2-2, with 7 bases identical to TRBD1. TRBV23-1 is filed as an ORF, its function uncertain. The trim removed 3 bases at V and 7 bases at J, leaving 8 bases unmatched. The CDR3 length is 15 residues. The DNA of the CDR3 is TGCGCCAGCAGTCACGGAGACAGGGCGATCGGGGAGCTGTTTTTT. Amino acids: CASSHGDRAIGELFF.

This rearrangement joins TRBV4-1 to TRBJ2-5; 8 bases align to TRBD1. Unmatched junction bases numbered 7, after V lost 3 bases and J lost 1 base. The CDR3 length is 16 residues. The V gene's germline CDR1 is MGHRA and CDR2 YSYEKL. DNA of the CDR3: TGCGCCAGCAGCCACGGAGGACAGGGAGGCCAAGAGACCCAGTACTTC. It encodes CASSHGGQGGQETQYF.

This chain joins TRBV19 and TRBJ2-5, with D perhaps matching TRBD2 (5 bases). The CDR3 runs 15 residues. V was cut by 1 base and J by 5 bases, with 14 bases left in between. CDR1 is LNHDA and CDR2 is SQIVND in the germline V gene (reference sequence). CDR3 nucleotides: TGTGCCAGTAGTATAGGCGCCCTACGAGGGGAGACCCAGTACTTC. Translated: CASSIGALRGETQYF. Full variable domain (remainder filled in from reference TRBV19 and TRBJ2-5): DGGITQSPKYLFRKEGQNVTLSCEQNLNHDAMYWYRQDPGQGLRLIYYSQIVNDFQKGDIAEGYSVSREKKESFPLTVTSAQKNPTAFYLCASSIGALRGETQYFGPGTRLLVL.

V gene TRBV7-9 combines with J gene TRBJ1-3; D remains ambiguous. Deletions cut 3 bases from V and 0 bases from J, with 9 bases between. CDR3 size: 15 residues. Germline lookup yields CDR1 SEHNR and CDR2 FQNEAQ (reference sequence). DNA of the CDR3: TGTGCCAGCAGCTTGGAGTGGAGCTCTGGAAACACCATATATTTT. As protein: CASSLEWSSGNTIYF.